The 8 T cell receptor beta chains below come from one sample, sequenced in a study of T cells in Graves' hyperthyroidism and ophthalmopathy. RNA transcripts were the template for amplifying TCR beta CDR3 regions. HTBI primers were the set used in a first-round RT-PCR of the TCR CDR3. MiXCR, applied by TCRdb to the multiplex PCR reads, yields one record per CDR3 protein. This table has some 600,000 distinct CDR3 sequences, around 14% appearing once. The specimen was blood. These receptor sequences come from a woman aged 25-40 years with Graves' hyperthyroidism that later progressed to Graves' ophthalmopathy.

This clonotype was counted ten times or more. The rearrangement uses TRBV2 and TRBJ2-3; D gene ambiguous. This CDR3 has 14 residues. V lost 5 bases and J 0 bases, leaving 9 bases between the germline ends. Looked up from germline, CDR1 is SNHLY and CDR2 is FYNNEI. The CDR3 DNA is TGTGCCAGCAGTTCCCCATCTAGCACAGATACGCAGTATTTT. This sequence encodes CASSSPSSTDTQYF.

This clonotype has more than one count but fewer than ten. The chain recombines TRBV13 with TRBJ2-7, with D possibly being TRBD1 or TRBD2 (5 bases each). The CDR3 consists of 14 residues. The germline V gene encodes CDR1 PRHDT and CDR2 FYEKMQ (reference sequence). The V end was cut by 4 bases, the J end by 5 bases, with 15 bases between. Here the CDR3 DNA reads TGTGCCAGCAGCTCTTCGGGCCTGGGGGACGAGCAGTACTTC. Amino acids: CASSSSGLGDEQYF.

This clonotype was found many times. The chain combines TRBV18 with TRBJ2-5; D is unresolved. Looked up from germline, CDR1 is KGHSH and CDR2 is LQKENI. V was trimmed by 4 bases and J by 3 bases, leaving 15 bases between them. The CDR3 has 15 residues. CDR3 bases: TGTGCCAGCTCACTAAAGACCTCGAGTGAAGAGACCCAGTACTTC. Translating it yields CASSLKTSSEETQYF.

This clonotype was counted ten times or more. V usage is TRBV12-5 and J usage is TRBJ1-1; possibly TRBD1 for D (5 bases). The CDR3 consists of 16 residues. The V gene lost 7 bases and the J gene lost 1 base, with 19 bases spanning the gap. In germline, CDR1 is LGHNT, CDR2 FRNRAP. CDR3 amino acids: CASALAGKGANTEAFF. The CDR3, as DNA: TGTGCTAGTGCCCTTGCAGGGAAGGGCGCGAACACTGAAGCTTTCTTT.

This clonotype came up a few times. The chain employs TRBV19 and TRBJ2-4, with 8 positions matching TRBD1. The CDR3 sequence is 14 residues long. Trimming cost V 7 bases and J 6 bases; bases outside gene matches: 8. Germline V gives CDR1 LNHDA, CDR2 SQIVND (reference sequence). CDR3: CASIGTGETNIQYF. CDR3 DNA sequence: TGTGCCAGTATTGGGACAGGAGAAACAAACATTCAGTACTTC.

This rearrangement joins TRBV5-1 to TRBJ2-2; possible D gene TRBD2, 5 bases. The CDR3 is 14 residues long. Germline CDR1 is SGHRS and CDR2 is YFSETQ. Trimming took off 4 bases at V and 0 bases at J, with 7 bases between the two ends. The CDR3: CASSKDSNTGELFF. The CDR3 region has the DNA TGCGCCAGCAGCAAGGACTCGAACACCGGGGAGCTGTTTTTT.

This chain links TRBV29-1 with TRBJ2-2, with 11 bases aligning to TRBD2. With 6 bases clipped from V and 2 bases from J, the junction kept 5 bases outside the gene matches. Germline loops: CDR1 SQVTM, CDR2 ANQGSEA. The CDR3 has 15 amino acids. In DNA, the CDR3 is TGCAGCGTGTCGACTAGCGGGACTAACACCGGGGAGCTGTTTTTT. This gives the protein CSVSTSGTNTGELFF.

This chain links TRBV6-2 or TRBV6-3 with TRBJ2-4; 7 positions match TRBD1. Germline V gene data show CDR1 as MNHEY and CDR2 as SVGEGT. CDR3 length: 17 amino acids. V lost 1 base, J lost 0 bases, and 6 bases stayed unmatched. The CDR3 here is CASSYLGTAPAKNIQYF. As DNA, the CDR3 is TGTGCCAGCAGTTACTTAGGGACAGCCCCAGCCAAAAACATTCAGTACTTC.